Listed here is a single T cell receptor beta chain. Each CDR3 protein gets one entry in TCRdb, which reprocessed the 5' RACE reads and gives no DNA. Its clone listing holds under 150,000 distinct CDR3 sequences. There are 15 residues in the CDR3. Germline V gene data show CDR1 as SGHKS and CDR2 as YYEKEE (reference sequence). Per donor there was one draw, yielding a blood sample of around 2.3 ml. This record comes from a study of monozygotic twins with inflammatory bowel disease. The sequence derives from a human donor with ulcerative colitis or Crohn's disease, or a healthy co-twin of an affected twin (not recorded which). The chain has TRBV5-5 and TRBJ2-3; the TCRdb call, TRBD2, lacks DNA for checking. What was sequenced was blood. The CDR3: CASSLVSGLKDTQYF.